The 20 T cell receptor beta chains presented below share a single source sample, sequenced in a study of T cells after yellow fever vaccination (dated by TCRdb to between 2017 and 2020). Libraries came from 5' RACE. The sample was run on an Illumina NovaSeq 6000. The public reads were run again by TCRdb, first through fastp at Q25 and then through MiXCR, and only productive beta chains were kept. Records with the same CDR3 protein are collapsed into one entry carrying the most frequent genes and DNA. This sample comprises some 99,000 distinct CDR3 sequences, about 6% of them detected only once. The leading ten clones occupy more than 40% of the sample. The sample's treatment or condition label, in plain terms: live attenuated yellow fever vaccine strain. Here the sequenced sample was CD8+ T cells sorted from PBMCs, taken 10 days after the yellow fever booster vaccination. The origin of the receptors is a man aged 18 to 29 who received the YFV17D yellow fever vaccine.

The chain employs TRBV5-1 and TRBJ2-1; 13 bases match TRBD2. Germline lookup yields CDR1 SGHRS and CDR2 YFSETQ. V shed 5 bases and J 6 bases; nucleotides not matched to a gene: 5. CDR3 size: 15 residues. The CDR3 spells CASRTSGGLTNEQFF. The CDR3 nucleotides read TGCGCCAGCAGGACTAGCGGGGGGTTAACCAATGAGCAGTTCTTC.

This chain connects TRBV3-1 to TRBJ2-2; 10 bases are a match to TRBD2. Trimming took 0 bases from V and 6 from J; bases not matched to a gene: 10. Germline loops: CDR1 LGHDT, CDR2 YNNKEL (reference sequence). The CDR3 loop spans 18 amino acids. In DNA, the CDR3 is TGTGCCAGCAGCCAAGATTCCCCCAGCGGGGGGGTGCCCGGGGAGCTGTTTTTT. Amino acid sequence: CASSQDSPSGGVPGELFF. Full variable domain (remainder filled in from reference TRBV3-1 and TRBJ2-2): DTAVSQTPKYLVTQMGNDKSIKCEQNLGHDTMYWYKQDSKKFLKIMFSYNNKELIINETVPNRFSPKSPDKAHLNLHINSLELGDSAVYFCASSQDSPSGGVPGELFFGEGSRLTVL.

This clonotype has at least ten counts. The J gene is TRBJ2-1, the V gene TRBV4-2, with 10 bases lining up with TRBD2. The CDR3 covers 17 residues. Germline V CDR1 and CDR2: LGHNA, YNFKEQ. Germline trimming cut 4 bases from V and 5 bases from J; bases unmatched to any gene: 11. CDR3 DNA: TGTGCCAGCAGCCCCTTAAACCTAGCGGGGGAACACAATGAGCAGTTCTTC. Translating it yields CASSPLNLAGEHNEQFF.

In this sample, this clonotype turned up many times. As DNA, the CDR3 is TGCGCCAGCAGCCAAGAAGGGGACAGGGAGGGCCCAGATACGCAGTATTTT. This gives the protein CASSQEGDREGPDTQYF. The chain carries TRBV4-3 and TRBJ2-3; 9 positions agree with TRBD1. The germline V gene has CDR1 LGHNA and CDR2 YSLEER. This CDR3 spans 17 amino acids. The V and J ends lost 0 bases and 4 bases, in that order; junction bases with no gene match: 8.

The V gene is TRBV6-2 or TRBV6-3, the J gene TRBJ1-6; 7 positions match TRBD1. The CDR3 is 16 residues long. From germline, CDR1 is MNHEY and CDR2 SVGEGT. With V trimmed by 5 bases and J by 8 bases, 12 bases remained unmatched. CDR3 loop: CASSKTFGTAYSPLHF. As DNA, the CDR3 is TGTGCCAGCAGTAAGACCTTCGGGACAGCTTATTCACCCCTCCACTTT.

This clonotype was observed a few times. The chain recombines TRBV10-2 with TRBJ2-1; D might be TRBD1 (6 bases). This CDR3 has 15 amino acids. Per germline, CDR1 WSHSY and CDR2 SAAADI. Trimming took off 6 bases at V and 6 bases at J, with 18 bases between the two ends. The CDR3: CASRSRGSRFNEQFF. CDR3 DNA sequence: TGCGCCAGCAGGTCGAGGGGGTCGCGGTTCAATGAGCAGTTCTTC.

The rearrangement joins TRBV29-1 to TRBJ2-5; D call uncertain. The length of the CDR3 is 12 residues. V gave up 0 bases and J gave up 3 bases, with 5 bases separating them. Germline lookup yields CDR1 SQVTM and CDR2 ANQGSEA. DNA for the CDR3: TGCAGCGTTGAAGACGGAAAAGAGACCCAGTACTTC. Its translation is CSVEDGKETQYF.

This clonotype showed up just a few times. This chain connects TRBV10-3 to TRBJ2-1; no clear D. With 3 bases removed from V and 4 bases from J, the gap between germline ends came to 7 bases. Germline-derived CDR1 and CDR2 are ENHRY and SYGVKD. The CDR3 is made up of 13 amino acids. The CDR3 loop is CAISDGEYNEQFF. The CDR3, as DNA: TGTGCCATCAGTGATGGGGAATACAATGAGCAGTTCTTC.

This clonotype was seen many times. V usage is TRBV5-4 and J usage is TRBJ2-1, with D hard to call. CDR3 length equals 12 residues. Germline assignment: CDR1 SGHNT and CDR2 YYREEE (reference sequence). The germline V and J ends were trimmed by 0 bases and 9 bases, with 7 bases remaining between them. The CDR3 DNA reads as TGTGCCAGCAGCTTGGGGGCTGGTGAGCAGTTCTTC. Protein product: CASSLGAGEQFF.

This chain uses TRBV7-2 with TRBJ2-1; perhaps TRBD2 as D (6 bases). Trimming removed 1 base at V and 4 bases at J, with 8 bases between. The CDR3 is 14 residues long. Germline CDR1 and CDR2: SGHTA and FQGNSA. CDR3 sequence: CASSLEAGYNEQFF. CDR3 DNA sequence: TGTGCCAGCAGCTTAGAGGCGGGGTACAATGAGCAGTTCTTC.

This clonotype has only a few counts. The chain joins TRBV5-6 to TRBJ2-2; D is ambiguous. This CDR3 is built from 14 residues. Trimming stripped 1 base from V and 5 bases from J, with 9 bases between. Germline lookup yields CDR1 SGHDT and CDR2 YYEEEE. As DNA, the CDR3 is TGTGCCAGCAGCTTGAGGTTTTGGACCGGGGAGCTGTTTTTT. Encoded protein: CASSLRFWTGELFF.

This clonotype was picked up a small number of times. The chain couples TRBV5-1 to TRBJ2-2; no clear D. The CDR3 contains 14 residues. Germline lookup yields CDR1 SGHRS and CDR2 YFSETQ. V lost 0 bases and J 5 bases, leaving 8 bases between the germline ends. The CDR3 DNA follows: TGCGCCAGCAGCTTGGATCTGGGGACCGGGGAGCTGTTTTTT. This translates into CASSLDLGTGELFF.

This clonotype came up many times. This chain connects TRBV7-8 to TRBJ2-1; 9 nucleotides match TRBD1. The CDR3 runs 15 residues. With 3 bases clipped from V and 0 bases from J, the junction kept 0 bases outside the gene matches. Germline V lookup: CDR1 SGHVS, CDR2 FQNEAQ. The CDR3 sequence is CASSLDRGSYNEQFF. The DNA of the CDR3 is TGTGCCAGCAGCTTGGACAGGGGCTCCTACAATGAGCAGTTCTTC.

This clonotype was seen more than once but under ten times. The chain couples TRBV9 to TRBJ2-3; 9 bases are shared with TRBD2. Trimming took 5 bases from V and 1 from J; bases not matched to a gene: 5. The CDR3 runs to 15 residues. Germline V lookup: CDR1 SGDLS, CDR2 YYNGEE. The CDR3 is CASSKRGARTDTQYF. For the CDR3, the DNA is TGTGCCAGCAGTAAGCGGGGGGCCCGCACAGATACGCAGTATTTT.

This rearrangement joins TRBV4-1 to TRBJ1-6; D perhaps matches TRBD1 (6 bases). V lost 0 bases and J 4 bases, leaving 10 bases between the germline ends. The length of the CDR3 is 16 residues. The germline gives CDR1 MGHRA, CDR2 YSYEKL. The CDR3 bases are TGCGCCAGCAGCCAAGAACCCGGACAGTATAATTCACCCCTCCACTTT. Encoded protein: CASSQEPGQYNSPLHF.

J is TRBJ2-1 and V is TRBV11-3, with 12 nucleotides matching TRBD2. V was pared by 5 bases and J by 8 bases, with 10 bases of the junction left unmatched. The CDR3 is made up of 16 amino acids. Germline V gene data show CDR1 as SGHNT and CDR2 as YENEEA. The chain's CDR3 is CASSTRTSGVGDEQFF. In DNA, the CDR3 is TGTGCCAGCAGCACCCGGACTAGCGGGGTTGGGGATGAGCAGTTCTTC. Full variable domain (missing parts from reference TRBV11-3 and TRBJ2-1): EAGVVQSPRYKIIEKKQPVAFWCNPISGHNTLYWYLQNLGQGPELLIRYENEEAVDDSQLPKDRFSAERLKGVDSTLKIQPAELGDSAVYLCASSTRTSGVGDEQFFGPGTRLTVL.

This chain joins TRBV29-1 and TRBJ2-1; possibly TRBD2 for D (5 bases). CDR3 size: 12 residues. CDR1 and CDR2 (germline): SQVTM, ANQGSEA. The V gene lost 7 bases and the J gene lost 7 bases, with 14 bases spanning the gap. The DNA for the CDR3 is TGCAGCGCCCGGACCGGGGTGAATGAGCAGTTCTTC. It specifies CSARTGVNEQFF.

This clonotype was seen ten or more times. The gene calls are TRBV6-6 and TRBJ2-5; D perhaps matches TRBD1 (6 bases). CDR3 length equals 14 residues. In germline, CDR1 is MNHNY, CDR2 SVGAGI (reference sequence). The ends were cut back, 6 bases at V and 5 bases at J, with 16 bases in the middle. CDR3 residues: CASSLFGGGETQYF. The DNA for the CDR3 is TGTGCCAGCAGCCTATTTGGGGGCGGGGAGACCCAGTACTTC.

There are a few counts of this clonotype. The gene calls are TRBV4-1 and TRBJ1-4; TRBD1 might be the D (5 bases). Trimming took off 0 bases at V and 6 bases at J, with 8 bases between the two ends. This CDR3 spans 14 amino acids. Germline V gene lookup returns CDR1 MGHRA and CDR2 YSYEKL. CDR3 amino acids: CASSQDTTDEKLFF. CDR3 DNA: TGCGCCAGCAGCCAAGATACGACAGATGAAAAACTGTTTTTT.

This clonotype was observed a handful of times. CDR3 nucleotide sequence: TGCGCCAGCAGCTTGGGGGGTCACGGCGGAGGCACTGAAGCTTTCTTT. This encodes CASSLGGHGGGTEAFF. The chain combines TRBV5-1 with TRBJ1-1; D is ambiguous. Per germline, CDR1 SGHRS and CDR2 YFSETQ. This CDR3 is 16 amino acids long. The V end lost 0 bases, the J end lost 4 bases, and 16 bases lay between the germline ends.